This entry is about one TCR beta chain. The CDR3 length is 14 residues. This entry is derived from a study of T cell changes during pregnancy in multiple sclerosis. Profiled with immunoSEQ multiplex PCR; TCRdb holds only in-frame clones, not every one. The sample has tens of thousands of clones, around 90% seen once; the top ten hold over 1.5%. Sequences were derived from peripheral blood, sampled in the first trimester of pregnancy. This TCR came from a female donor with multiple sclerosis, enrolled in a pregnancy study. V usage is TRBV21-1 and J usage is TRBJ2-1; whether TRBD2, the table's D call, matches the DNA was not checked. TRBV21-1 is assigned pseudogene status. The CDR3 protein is CARILANNYNEQFF. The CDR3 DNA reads TGTGCCAGGATACTAGCGAACAATTACAATGAGCAGTTCTTC.